This TCR beta chain derives from a study of post-analysis software for immune sequencing data. Unique molecular identifiers featured in each of the TCR beta cDNA libraries. It was from approximately 0.91 to 9.4 million T cells that 500,000 or so cDNA molecules came. Each CDR3 protein gets one entry after TCRdb re-called the PCR reads with MiXCR. The table lists approximately 180,000 distinct CDR3 sequences, over 25% of them singletons, with approximately 1.5% in the top ten. Sequenced: blood. The sequence was collected from a girl between 10 and 17 years old with multiple sclerosis.

Here the CDR3 reads CASSEFSGRFQETQYF. Written as DNA, the CDR3 is TGTGCCAGCAGTGAATTCAGCGGGAGGTTTCAAGAGACCCAGTACTTC. The chain recombines TRBV6-1 with TRBJ2-5; TRBD2 agrees at 9 bases. The germline gives CDR1 MNHNS, CDR2 SASEGT. With 2 bases clipped from V and 2 bases from J, the junction kept 6 bases outside the gene matches. The CDR3 extends over 16 amino acids.